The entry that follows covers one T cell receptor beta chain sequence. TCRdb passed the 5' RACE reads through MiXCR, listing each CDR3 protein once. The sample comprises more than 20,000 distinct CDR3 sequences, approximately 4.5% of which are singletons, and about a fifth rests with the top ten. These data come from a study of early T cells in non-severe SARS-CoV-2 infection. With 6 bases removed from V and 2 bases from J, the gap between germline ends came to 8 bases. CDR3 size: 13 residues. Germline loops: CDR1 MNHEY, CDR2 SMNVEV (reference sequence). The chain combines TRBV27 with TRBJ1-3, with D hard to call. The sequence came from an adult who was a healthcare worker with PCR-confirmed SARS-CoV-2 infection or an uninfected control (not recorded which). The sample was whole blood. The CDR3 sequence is CASRLAAGNTIYF. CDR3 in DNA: TGTGCCAGCAGGCTGGCGGCTGGAAACACCATATATTTT.